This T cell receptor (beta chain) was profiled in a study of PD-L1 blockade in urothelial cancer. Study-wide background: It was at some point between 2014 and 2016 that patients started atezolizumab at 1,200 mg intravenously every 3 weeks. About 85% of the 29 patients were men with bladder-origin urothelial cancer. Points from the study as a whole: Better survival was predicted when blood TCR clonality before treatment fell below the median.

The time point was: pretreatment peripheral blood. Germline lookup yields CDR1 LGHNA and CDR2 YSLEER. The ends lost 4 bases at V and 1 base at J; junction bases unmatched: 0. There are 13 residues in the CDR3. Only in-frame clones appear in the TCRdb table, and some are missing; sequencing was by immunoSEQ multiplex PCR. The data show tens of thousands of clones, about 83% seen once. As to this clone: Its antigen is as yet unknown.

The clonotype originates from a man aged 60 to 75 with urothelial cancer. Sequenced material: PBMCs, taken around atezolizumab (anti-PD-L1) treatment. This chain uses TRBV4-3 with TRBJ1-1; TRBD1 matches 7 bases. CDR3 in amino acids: CASSRTGNTEAFF. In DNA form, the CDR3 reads TGCGCCAGCAGCCGGACAGGGAACACTGAAGCTTTCTTT.